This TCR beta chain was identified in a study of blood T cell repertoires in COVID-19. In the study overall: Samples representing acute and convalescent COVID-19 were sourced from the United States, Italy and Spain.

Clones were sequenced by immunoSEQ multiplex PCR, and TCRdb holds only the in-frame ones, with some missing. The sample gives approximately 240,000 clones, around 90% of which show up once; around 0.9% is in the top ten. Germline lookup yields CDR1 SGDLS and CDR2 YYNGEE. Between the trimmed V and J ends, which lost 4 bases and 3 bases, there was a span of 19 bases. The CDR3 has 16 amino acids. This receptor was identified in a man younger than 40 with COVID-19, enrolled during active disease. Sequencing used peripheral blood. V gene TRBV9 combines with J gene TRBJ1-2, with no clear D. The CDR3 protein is CASSLRGTPGDYGYTF. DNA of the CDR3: TGTGCCAGCAGCTTAAGAGGAACCCCCGGCGACTATGGCTACACCTTC.